This TCR beta chain was identified during a study of human T cells and chemical hapten exposure. This clonotype was picked up many times. The CDR3 is 13 residues long. Germline V CDR1 and CDR2: MGHRA, YSYEKL. V lost 0 bases and J 8 bases, leaving 10 bases between the germline ends. Original handling: Samples ranged from about 20,000 to 700,000 TCRs, with a median of approximately 96,000. TCRdb re-analysed the RACE reads in MiXCR, keeping a single row per CDR3 protein. TCRdb, not the authors, supplied the V and J calls. Among approximately 90,000 distinct CDR3 sequences listed, approximately 9.7% were seen once. Noted time point: healthy volunteer bleed at 2 weeks. Extraction yielded total RNA from whole blood (unfractionated).

This TCR came from a female donor in good health. Some clones in this sample may be carry-over from other donors' samples. This chain uses TRBV4-1 with TRBJ1-1; no clear D. The specimen sequenced was whole blood. The CDR3 sequence: CASSQDGKREAFF. CDR3 in DNA: TGCGCCAGCAGCCAAGATGGAAAAAGGGAAGCTTTCTTT.